These T cell receptor beta chains were read from a single sample in a study of PD-L1 blockade in urothelial cancer. Generated by immunoSEQ multiplex PCR, the TCRdb table keeps only in-frame clones and is missing some. The sample records about 130,000 clones, 86% being singletons. The specimen was PBMCs, collected around atezolizumab (anti-PD-L1) treatment. The receptors originated from a man aged 50 to 59 with urothelial cancer. Both conserved end residues are part of each CDR3. Each record gives: D gene, clone size, V gene, J gene, CDR3 protein, CDR3 DNA. The D gene is left open where the match is weak. Only some rows state a clone size, as once, few, many or a class for expanded clones.

D: TRBD1; size: NA; V: TRBV19; J: TRBJ2-3; CDR3: CASSPPGTGSTDTQYF; DNA: TGTGCCAGTAGTCCCCCGGGGACAGGGTCCACAGATACGCAGTATTTT
D: TRBD1; size: NA; V: TRBV4-1; J: TRBJ1-2; CDR3: CASRRQGLEGYTF; DNA: TGCGCCAGCAGGCGACAGGGGCTGGAGGGCTACACCTTC
D: TRBD2; size: NA; V: TRBV27; J: TRBJ2-1; CDR3: CASSSLAGSYNEQFF; DNA: TGTGCCAGCAGTTCCCTAGCGGGCTCCTACAATGAGCAGTTCTTC
D: NA; size: few; V: TRBV28; J: TRBJ1-2; CDR3: CASKNHVNYGYTF; DNA: TGTGCCAGCAAAAATCATGTTAACTATGGCTACACCTTC
D: TRBD2; size: NA; V: TRBV15; J: TRBJ2-7; CDR3: CATSRGEAGSYEQYF; DNA: TGTGCCACCAGCAGAGGCGAAGCGGGGAGCTACGAGCAGTACTTC
D: NA; size: NA; V: TRBV19; J: TRBJ2-2; CDR3: CASSIDGYSGELFF; DNA: TGTGCCAGTAGTATTGACGGGTATTCCGGGGAGCTGTTTTTT
D: TRBD2; size: NA; V: TRBV5-1; J: TRBJ2-7; CDR3: CASSLDSTSEQQYF; DNA: TGCGCCAGCAGCTTGGACTCTACTAGCGAGCAGCAGTACTTC
D: TRBD1; size: NA; V: TRBV6-1; J: TRBJ2-1; CDR3: CASSETGGTYNEQFF; DNA: TGTGCCAGCAGTGAAACAGGGGGCACCTACAATGAGCAGTTCTTC
D: TRBD1; size: NA; V: TRBV7-2; J: TRBJ1-2; CDR3: CASSLAGQGTYGYTF; DNA: TGTGCCAGCAGCTTAGCGGGACAGGGGACCTATGGCTACACCTTC
D: NA; size: NA; V: TRBV5-1; J: TRBJ1-6; CDR3: CASSYSGRRNSPLHF; DNA: TGCGCCAGCAGCTACTCCGGGAGGAGGAATTCACCCCTCCACTTT
D: NA; size: NA; V: TRBV11-3; J: TRBJ2-5; CDR3: CASSPILGAPTEIQETQYF; DNA: TGTGCCAGCAGCCCTATCCTAGGGGCGCCAACAGAAATCCAAGAGACCCAGTACTTC
D: TRBD2; size: NA; V: TRBV7-3; J: TRBJ2-3; CDR3: CASSLEAGGLDTQYF; DNA: TGTGCCAGCAGCTTAGAGGCGGGAGGCCTGGATACGCAGTATTTT
D: TRBD1; size: NA; V: TRBV6-1; J: TRBJ1-1; CDR3: CASIGQADTEAFF; DNA: TGTGCCAGCATCGGACAGGCCGACACTGAAGCTTTCTTT
D: NA; size: NA; V: TRBV11-3; J: TRBJ2-7; CDR3: CASSLTPSSYEQYF; DNA: TGTGCCAGCAGCTTAACGCCGAGCTCCTACGAGCAGTACTTC
D: NA; size: NA; V: TRBV7-2; J: TRBJ1-3; CDR3: CASSLGNTIYF; DNA: TGTGCCAGCAGCCTAGGAAACACCATATATTTT
D: TRBD1; size: NA; V: TRBV27; J: TRBJ2-1; CDR3: CASSGTWTGSPYNEQFF; DNA: TGTGCCAGCAGTGGCACTTGGACAGGGTCCCCCTACAATGAGCAGTTCTTC
D: NA; size: NA; V: TRBV5-6; J: TRBJ1-3; CDR3: CASSPGRVSGNTIYF; DNA: TGTGCCAGCAGCCCCGGCAGGGTCTCTGGAAACACCATATATTTT
D: TRBD1; size: NA; V: TRBV6-6; J: TRBJ2-5; CDR3: CASRRSGTAQETQYF; DNA: TGTGCCAGCAGGAGGTCCGGGACAGCTCAAGAGACCCAGTACTTC
D: TRBD2; size: NA; V: TRBV30; J: TRBJ2-3; CDR3: CAWSEGGSSDTQYF; DNA: TGTGCCTGGAGTGAAGGCGGGAGTTCAGATACGCAGTATTTT
D: TRBD1; size: NA; V: TRBV2; J: TRBJ1-5; CDR3: CASRLQGAGNQPQHF; DNA: TGTGCCAGCAGACTACAGGGGGCTGGCAATCAGCCCCAGCATTTT
D: NA; size: few; V: TRBV19; J: TRBJ1-1; CDR3: CASSNGRDMNTEAFF; DNA: TGTGCCAGTAGTAATGGGAGGGACATGAACACTGAAGCTTTCTTT
D: NA; size: NA; V: TRBV18; J: TRBJ2-2; CDR3: CASSPPRSTGELFF; DNA: TGTGCCAGCTCACCACCTAGAAGCACCGGGGAGCTGTTTTTT
D: NA; size: NA; V: TRBV18; J: TRBJ1-3; CDR3: CASSPPGLGRTLHSGNTIYF; DNA: TGTGCCAGCTCACCACCGGGGCTCGGCCGGACCCTCCACTCTGGAAACACCATATATTTT
D: NA; size: NA; V: TRBV6-5; J: TRBJ2-7; CDR3: CASARSSYEQYF; DNA: TGTGCCAGCGCTAGGTCCTCCTACGAGCAGTACTTC
D: NA; size: few; V: TRBV7-9; J: TRBJ2-1; CDR3: CASSLGWRGSYNEQFF; DNA: TGTGCCAGCAGCTTAGGTTGGAGAGGGAGCTACAATGAGCAGTTCTTC
D: TRBD1; size: NA; V: TRBV7-3; J: TRBJ2-2; CDR3: CASSHQNPRQGGTPGELFF; DNA: TGTGCCAGCAGCCACCAAAATCCCCGACAGGGGGGGACCCCCGGGGAGCTGTTTTTT
D: NA; size: few; V: TRBV2; J: TRBJ1-6; CDR3: CASRGLNSPLHF; DNA: TGTGCCAGCAGGGGGCTGAATTCACCCCTCCACTTT
D: TRBD2; size: NA; V: TRBV4-1; J: TRBJ2-2; CDR3: CASSQNYGTSGATGELFF; DNA: TGCGCCAGCAGCCAAAACTACGGGACTAGCGGAGCCACCGGGGAGCTGTTTTTT
D: TRBD2; size: NA; V: TRBV15; J: TRBJ2-1; CDR3: CATSQRTEGLGLAGVRTYNEQFF; DNA: TGTGCCACCAGCCAGAGGACGGAGGGTTTGGGACTAGCAGGGGTGCGCACCTACAATGAGCAGTTCTTC
D: TRBD2; size: NA; V: TRBV5-1; J: TRBJ2-2; CDR3: CASSLIAGLNTGELFF; DNA: TGCGCCAGCAGCCTGATAGCGGGATTGAACACCGGGGAGCTGTTTTTT
D: TRBD2; size: few; V: TRBV7-9; J: TRBJ2-1; CDR3: CASSWTMGSGRGDEQFF; DNA: TGTGCCAGCAGCTGGACTATGGGGAGCGGGAGGGGCGATGAGCAGTTCTTC
D: NA; size: NA; V: TRBV30; J: TRBJ2-4; CDR3: CAWRELTGTVDF; DNA: TGTGCCTGGAGAGAGTTAACCGGGACTGTAGACTTC
D: TRBD1; size: NA; V: TRBV5-1; J: TRBJ2-7; CDR3: CASRRTGWNYEQYF; DNA: TGCGCCAGCAGAAGGACAGGATGGAACTACGAGCAGTACTTC
D: NA; size: NA; V: TRBV5-8; J: TRBJ1-5; CDR3: CASSLTSWYSNQPQHF; DNA: TGTGCCAGCAGCTTGACTAGCTGGTATAGCAATCAGCCCCAGCATTTT
D: NA; size: NA; V: TRBV5-4; J: TRBJ2-1; CDR3: CASSSEPMTYNEQFF; DNA: TGTGCCAGCAGCTCTGAGCCCATGACCTACAATGAGCAGTTCTTC
D: NA; size: NA; V: TRBV19; J: TRBJ1-1; CDR3: CASSPLRQENTEAFF; DNA: TGTGCCAGTAGTCCCCTCCGACAGGAGAACACTGAAGCTTTCTTT